This T cell receptor beta chain comes out of a study of preoperative IRX-2 immunotherapy in early breast cancer. Method: immunoSEQ multiplex PCR; TCRdb's copy keeps in-frame clones and lacks some. The data hold around 35,000 clones, with roughly 96% observed a single time. This CDR3 contains 14 residues. Germline V gene lookup returns CDR1 SGHAT and CDR2 FQNNGV. V lost 8 bases, J lost 5 bases, and 17 bases lay in between. Treatment given: preoperative locoregional IRX-2 cytokine immunotherapy. This phase Ib study tested locoregional IRX-2 cytokine immunotherapy given before surgery. The receptor's source is a human donor with breast cancer. This specimen was taken from a patient treated with IRX-2 immunotherapy. This chain uses TRBV11-2 with TRBJ2-3, with D possibly matching TRBD2 (6 bases). CDR3 in DNA: TGTGCCAGCGGACTCGCGGGGAGAGTAGATACGCAGTATTTT. It yields the protein CASGLAGRVDTQYF. The full variable domain, with the rest looked up from reference TRBV11-2 and TRBJ2-3, is EAGVAQSPRYKIIEKRQSVAFWCNPISGHATLYWYQQILGQGPKLLIQFQNNGVVDDSQLPKDRFSAERLKGVDSTLKIQPAKLEDSAVYLCASGLAGRVDTQYFGPGTRLTVL.